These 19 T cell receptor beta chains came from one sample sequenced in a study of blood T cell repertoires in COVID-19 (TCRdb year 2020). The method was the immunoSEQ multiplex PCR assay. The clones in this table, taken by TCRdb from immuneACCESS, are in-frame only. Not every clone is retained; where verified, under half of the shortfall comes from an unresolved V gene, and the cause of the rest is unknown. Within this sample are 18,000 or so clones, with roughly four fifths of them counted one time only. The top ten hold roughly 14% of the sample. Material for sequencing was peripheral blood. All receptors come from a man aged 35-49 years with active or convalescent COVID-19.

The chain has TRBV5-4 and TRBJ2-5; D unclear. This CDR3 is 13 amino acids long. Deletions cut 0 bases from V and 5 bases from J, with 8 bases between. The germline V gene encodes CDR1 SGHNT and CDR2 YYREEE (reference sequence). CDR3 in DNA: TGTGCCAGCAGCTTGGAAGTCCGGGAGACCCAGTACTTC. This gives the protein CASSLEVRETQYF.

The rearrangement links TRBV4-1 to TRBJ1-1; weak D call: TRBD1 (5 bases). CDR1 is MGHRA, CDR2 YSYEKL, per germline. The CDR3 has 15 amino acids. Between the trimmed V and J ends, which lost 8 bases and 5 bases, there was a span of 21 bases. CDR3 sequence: CASHSRVASSTEAFF. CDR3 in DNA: TGCGCCAGCCATTCCAGGGTCGCTTCGAGTACTGAAGCTTTCTTT.

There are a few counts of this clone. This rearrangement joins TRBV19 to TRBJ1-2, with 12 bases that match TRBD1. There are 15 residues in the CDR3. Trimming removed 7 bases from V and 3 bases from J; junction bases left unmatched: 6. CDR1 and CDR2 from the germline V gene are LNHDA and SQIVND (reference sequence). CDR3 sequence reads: CASKRDRGRDYGYTF. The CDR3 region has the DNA TGTGCCAGTAAGCGGGACAGGGGGCGAGACTATGGCTACACCTTC.

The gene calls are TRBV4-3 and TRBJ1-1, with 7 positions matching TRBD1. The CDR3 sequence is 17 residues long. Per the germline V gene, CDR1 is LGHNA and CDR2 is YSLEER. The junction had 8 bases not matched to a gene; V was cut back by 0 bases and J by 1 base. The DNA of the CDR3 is TGCGCCAGCAGCCAAGATCCGGACAGGATAAAGAACACTGAAGCTTTCTTT. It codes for CASSQDPDRIKNTEAFF.

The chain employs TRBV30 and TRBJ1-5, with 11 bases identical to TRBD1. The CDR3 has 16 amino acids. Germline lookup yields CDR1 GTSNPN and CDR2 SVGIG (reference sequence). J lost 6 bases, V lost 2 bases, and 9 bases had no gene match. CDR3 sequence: CAWSSSGTGGGQPQHF. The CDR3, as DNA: TGTGCCTGGAGTTCGTCCGGGACAGGGGGTGGTCAGCCCCAGCATTTT.

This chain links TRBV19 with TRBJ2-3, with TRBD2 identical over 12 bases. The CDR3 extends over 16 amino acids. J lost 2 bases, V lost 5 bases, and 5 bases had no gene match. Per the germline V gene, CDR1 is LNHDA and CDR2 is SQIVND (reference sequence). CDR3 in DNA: TGTGCCAGTAGTCCCGGACTAGCGGGGACCACAGATACGCAGTATTTT. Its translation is CASSPGLAGTTDTQYF.

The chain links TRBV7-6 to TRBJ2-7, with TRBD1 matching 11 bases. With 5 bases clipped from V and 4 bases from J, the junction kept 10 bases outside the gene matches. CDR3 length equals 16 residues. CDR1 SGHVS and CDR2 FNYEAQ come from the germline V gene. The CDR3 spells CASSPRLGTGGYEQYF. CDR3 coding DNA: TGTGCCAGCAGCCCCCGATTGGGGACAGGGGGTTACGAGCAGTACTTC.

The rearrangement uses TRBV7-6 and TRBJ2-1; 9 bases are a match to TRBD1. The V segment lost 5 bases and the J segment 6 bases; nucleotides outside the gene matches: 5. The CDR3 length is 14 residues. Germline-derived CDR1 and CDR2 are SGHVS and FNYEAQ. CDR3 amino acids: CASSTGQGRNEQFF. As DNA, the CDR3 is TGTGCCAGCAGCACGGGACAGGGACGCAATGAGCAGTTCTTC.

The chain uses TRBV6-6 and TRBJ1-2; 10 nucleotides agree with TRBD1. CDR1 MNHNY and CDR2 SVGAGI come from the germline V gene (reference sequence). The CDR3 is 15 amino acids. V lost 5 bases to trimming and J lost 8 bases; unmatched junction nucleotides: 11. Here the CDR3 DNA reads TGTGCCAGCAGTGCCCGACAGGGGGCGCTTCGAGGCTACACCTTC. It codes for CASSARQGALRGYTF.

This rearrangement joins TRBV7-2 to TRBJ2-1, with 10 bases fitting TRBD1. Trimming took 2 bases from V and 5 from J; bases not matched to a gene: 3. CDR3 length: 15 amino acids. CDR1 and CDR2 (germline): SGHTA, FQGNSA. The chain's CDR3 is CASSLQGQGNNEQFF. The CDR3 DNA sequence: TGTGCCAGCAGCTTACAGGGACAGGGGAACAATGAGCAGTTCTTC.

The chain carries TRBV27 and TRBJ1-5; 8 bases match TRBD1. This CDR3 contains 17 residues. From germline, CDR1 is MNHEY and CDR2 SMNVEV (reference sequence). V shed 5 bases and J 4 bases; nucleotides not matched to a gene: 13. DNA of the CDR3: TGTGCCAGCAGTACAGACAGGGGTACCGCACTTAATCAGCCCCAGCATTTT. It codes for CASSTDRGTALNQPQHF.

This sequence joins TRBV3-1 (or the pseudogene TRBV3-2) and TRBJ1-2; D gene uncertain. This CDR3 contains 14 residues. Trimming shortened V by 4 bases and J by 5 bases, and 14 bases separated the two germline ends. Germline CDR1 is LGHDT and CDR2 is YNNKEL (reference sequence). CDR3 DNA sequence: TGTGCCAGCAGCCGAGGACCGGAGGGATATGGCTACACCTTC. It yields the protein CASSRGPEGYGYTF.

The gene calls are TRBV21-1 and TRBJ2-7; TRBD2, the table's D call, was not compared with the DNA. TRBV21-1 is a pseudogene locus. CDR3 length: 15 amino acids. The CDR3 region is CASGPRCGSSYEQYF. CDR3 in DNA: TGTGCCAGCGGTCCCCGTTGCGGCAGCTCCTACGAGCAGTACTTC.

The CDR3: CASSLVRGPPEHF. CDR3 bases: TGTGCCAGCAGTTTGGTCAGGGGGCCCCCGGAGCATTTT. The J gene is TRBJ1-5, the V gene TRBV6-5; 8 nucleotides agree with TRBD1. Trimming at V came to 4 bases and at J to 14 bases, leaving 10 bases not matched to a gene. The CDR3 totals 13 residues. Germline assignment: CDR1 MNHEY and CDR2 SVGAGI.

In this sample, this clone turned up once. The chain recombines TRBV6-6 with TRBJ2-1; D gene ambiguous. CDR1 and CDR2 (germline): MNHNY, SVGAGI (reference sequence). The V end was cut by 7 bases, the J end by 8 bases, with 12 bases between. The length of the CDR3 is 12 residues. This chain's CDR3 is CASTYPGDEQFF. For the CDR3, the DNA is TGTGCCAGCACCTACCCGGGTGATGAGCAGTTCTTC.

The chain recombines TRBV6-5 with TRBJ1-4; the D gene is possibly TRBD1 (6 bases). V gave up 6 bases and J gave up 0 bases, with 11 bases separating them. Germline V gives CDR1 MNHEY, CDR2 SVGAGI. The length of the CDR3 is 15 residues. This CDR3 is CASSLEGATNEKLFF. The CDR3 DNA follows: TGTGCCAGCAGCCTCGAGGGGGCAACTAATGAAAAACTGTTTTTT.

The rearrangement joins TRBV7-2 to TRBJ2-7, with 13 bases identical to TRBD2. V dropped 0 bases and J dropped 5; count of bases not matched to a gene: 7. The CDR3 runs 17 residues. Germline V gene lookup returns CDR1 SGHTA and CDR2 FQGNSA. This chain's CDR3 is CASSLAVTSGGRNEQYF. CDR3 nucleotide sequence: TGTGCCAGCAGCTTAGCAGTGACTAGCGGGGGGAGAAACGAGCAGTACTTC.

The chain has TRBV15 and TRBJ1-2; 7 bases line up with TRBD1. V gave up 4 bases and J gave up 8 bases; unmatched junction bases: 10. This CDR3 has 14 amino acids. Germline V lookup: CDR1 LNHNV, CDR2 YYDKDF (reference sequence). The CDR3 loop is CATSTPEGARGYTF. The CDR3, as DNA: TGTGCCACCAGCACGCCCGAGGGGGCGCGCGGCTACACCTTC.

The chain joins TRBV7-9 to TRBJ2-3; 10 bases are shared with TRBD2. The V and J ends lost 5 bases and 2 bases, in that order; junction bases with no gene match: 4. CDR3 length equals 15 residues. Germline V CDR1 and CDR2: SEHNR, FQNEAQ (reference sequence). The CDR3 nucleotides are TGTGCCAGCAGCAATAGCGGGGGGACCACAGATACGCAGTATTTT. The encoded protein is CASSNSGGTTDTQYF.